This record concerns one T cell receptor (beta chain) sequence. Measured with immunoSEQ multiplex PCR; TCRdb has only the in-frame clones, and not every one. The data hold under 300,000 clones, with approximately 83% observed a single time. The sample is drawn from a study of blood T cell repertoires in COVID-19. Germline assignment: CDR1 SNHLY and CDR2 FYNNEI. This CDR3 is built from 13 residues. V gave up 7 bases and J gave up 5 bases, with 12 bases separating them. The origin of this receptor is a man aged 25 to 45 who had recovered from COVID-19. Sequencing was done on a sample of peripheral blood. The rearrangement joins TRBV2 to TRBJ2-1, with D possibly being TRBD1 (5 bases). In nucleotides, the CDR3 is TGTGCCAGCACTGGGGCCCCCCACAATGAGCAGTTCTTC. Translation gives CASTGAPHNEQFF.